The sequence of this TCR beta chain was determined in a study of radiotherapy plus CTLA-4 blockade in lung cancer. Only in-frame clones appear in the TCRdb table, and some are missing; sequencing was by immunoSEQ multiplex PCR. Here the sample spans fewer than 65,000 clones, around four fifths being singletons. Study-wide results and limits: Researchers report tumor-derived TCR clones expanding in blood after radiotherapy plus ipilimumab.

The CDR3 contains 13 residues. Germline CDR1 is KGHSH and CDR2 is LQKENI. V shed 5 bases and J shed 13 bases, with 20 bases lying between them. Concerning this clone: Its antigen is currently unknown.

The sequencing here drew on peripheral blood, taken from a patient treated with radiotherapy plus ipilimumab. This sequence joins TRBV18 and TRBJ1-1; D may be TRBD1 (5 bases). The receptor's source is a human donor with non-small cell lung cancer whose response to radiotherapy plus ipilimumab could not be evaluated. CDR3 sequence: CASSSQGDGRDFF. CDR3 in DNA: TGTGCCAGCTCATCGCAGGGTGACGGGAGGGATTTCTTT.